This paragraph reports one T cell receptor (beta chain). Sequence at one end of the junction differs from germline and may be a read error. These data are taken from a study of cytomegalovirus exposure and HLA in healthy donors. Germline CDR1 is SGHTA and CDR2 is FQGTGA. This CDR3 spans 13 amino acids. PCR used 60 Vbeta primers and 13 Jbeta primers. Libraries were prepared by immunoSEQ multiplex PCR; TCRdb keeps only in-frame clonotypes and omits some of them. The data contain about 160,000 clones, over 65% of them singletons. V is TRBV7-3 and J is TRBJ2-3; TRBD2 might be the D (5 bases). Source material: PBMCs. The clonotype comes from a woman in her 40s in good health and CMV-seronegative. The DNA of the CDR3 is TGTGCCAGCAGCTTAACAAGTCGCGGGCCCGCGAATTTT. This encodes CASSLTSRGPANF.